One and the same sample provided the 30 T cell receptor beta chains below, sequenced in a study of T cells after posttransplantation cyclophosphamide. This table comes from immunoSEQ multiplex PCR, and its TCRdb copy is limited to in-frame clones, with some not included. The sample contains tens of thousands of clones, 92% of which appear only once. The material sequenced was PBMCs. These receptors originate from a woman in her forties or fifties in good health and a related stem cell transplant donor.

The rearrangement joins TRBV6-5 to TRBJ1-2; a possible D gene is TRBD1 (6 bases). The CDR3 totals 12 residues. Per the germline V gene, CDR1 is MNHEY and CDR2 is SVGAGI. Trimming cost V 4 bases and J 5 bases, with 8 bases left between them. CDR3 nucleotide sequence: TGTGCCAGCAGTTCACAGGGTTATGGCTACACCTTC. As protein: CASSSQGYGYTF.

This chain joins TRBV19 and TRBJ1-2, with no clear D. CDR3 size: 16 residues. The V gene lost 3 bases and the J gene lost 0 bases, with 14 bases spanning the gap. CDR1 is LNHDA, CDR2 SQIVND, per germline (reference sequence). CDR3 region: CASSISVEGANYGYTF. The CDR3 bases are TGTGCCAGTAGTATTTCGGTGGAGGGTGCTAACTATGGCTACACCTTC. The full variable domain, with the rest looked up from reference TRBV19 and TRBJ1-2, is DGGITQSPKYLFRKEGQNVTLSCEQNLNHDAMYWYRQDPGQGLRLIYYSQIVNDFQKGDIAEGYSVSREKKESFPLTVTSAQKNPTAFYLCASSISVEGANYGYTFGSGTRLTVV.

This chain joins TRBV5-4 and TRBJ2-1; 8 bases are shared with TRBD1. After removal of 5 bases from V and 5 bases from J, the junction contained 12 bases not matched to a gene. CDR3 length: 16 residues. Germline loops: CDR1 SGHNT, CDR2 YYREEE (reference sequence). CDR3 sequence (DNA): TGTGCCAGCAGTTCCAGGGGGCAAGTTAAGCACAATGAGCAGTTCTTC. Its protein is CASSSRGQVKHNEQFF.

On this clone itself: One end of the junction varies from germline; a read error may be responsible. Other DNA sequences in the same sample also yield this CDR3. The V call is TRBV7-8, the J call TRBJ2-7; 11 positions match TRBD2. This CDR3 comprises 14 residues. Per germline, CDR1 SGHVS and CDR2 FQNEAQ. The CDR3, as DNA: TGTGCCAGCAGCAAGGGACTAGCGGAGGGCGAGCAGTATTTC. Protein sequence: CASSKGLAEGEQYF.

V usage is TRBV28 and J usage is TRBJ1-2; D is possibly TRBD1 (6 bases). Trimming cost V 6 bases and J 3 bases, with 14 bases left between them. The CDR3 totals 14 residues. Germline V lookup: CDR1 MDHEN, CDR2 SYDVKM. The CDR3 protein is CASSSPGHDYGYTF. The DNA of the CDR3 is TGTGCCAGCAGCTCGCCGGGACATGACTATGGCTACACCTTC.

V usage is TRBV2 and J usage is TRBJ2-6; TRBD1 matches 7 bases. V was clipped by 4 bases and J by 2 bases; unmatched bases: 2. CDR1 SNHLY and CDR2 FYNNEI come from the germline V gene. The CDR3 length is 15 residues. CDR3: CASSVGGAGANVLTF. Here the CDR3 DNA reads TGTGCCAGCAGTGTAGGGGGCGCTGGGGCCAACGTCCTGACTTTC.

V gene TRBV7-6 combines with J gene TRBJ2-3; weak D call: TRBD2 (5 bases). Germline V gene data show CDR1 as SGHVS and CDR2 as FNYEAQ. Trimming stripped 5 bases from V and 5 bases from J, with 14 bases between. This CDR3 is 14 amino acids long. CDR3 sequence: CASSTNLGVDTQYF. CDR3 sequence (DNA): TGTGCCAGCAGCACAAATCTCGGGGTAGATACGCAGTATTTT.

The count of this clone is one. The CDR3 is CAISEPGRGRSNQPQHF. DNA for the CDR3: TGTGCCATCAGTGAGCCGGGCAGGGGAAGAAGCAATCAGCCCCAGCATTTT. V and J are TRBV10-3 and TRBJ1-5; the D gene is possibly TRBD1 (6 bases). Germline V gives CDR1 ENHRY, CDR2 SYGVKD. There are 17 residues in the CDR3. The V end lost 2 bases, the J end lost 1 base, and 15 bases lay between the germline ends.

This sequence joins TRBV5-6 and TRBJ2-7; 8 nucleotides line up with TRBD1. Per germline, CDR1 SGHDT and CDR2 YYEEEE. V trimming: 1 base; J trimming: 3 bases; junction bases outside the gene matches: 6. The CDR3 length is 15 residues. The CDR3 loop reads CASSLPRTGLYEQYF. CDR3 coding DNA: TGTGCCAGCAGCTTGCCCCGGACAGGGCTCTACGAGCAGTACTTC.

Notes on this clone: The sample carries other DNA sequences with the same CDR3. The V call is TRBV7-6, the J call TRBJ1-6; D is uncertain. CDR3 length: 13 amino acids. V was trimmed by 5 bases and J by 0 bases, leaving 2 bases between them. The V gene's germline CDR1 is SGHVS and CDR2 FNYEAQ. CDR3 nucleotides: TGTGCCAGCAGCCTCTCCTATAATTCACCCCTCCACTTT. It translates to CASSLSYNSPLHF.

The chain recombines TRBV6-1 with TRBJ2-7; 9 bases agree with TRBD1. The CDR3 length is 13 residues. In germline, CDR1 is MNHNS, CDR2 SASEGT. The trim removed 5 bases at V and 6 bases at J, leaving 5 bases unmatched. CDR3 residues: CASSLGQGSEQYF. CDR3 coding DNA: TGTGCCAGCAGTCTGGGACAGGGCTCCGAGCAGTACTTC.

This rearrangement joins TRBV7-2 to TRBJ2-5; 12 nucleotides match TRBD2. The germline CDR1 and CDR2 sequences are SGHTA and FQGNSA. V lost 6 bases and J lost 5; bases outside the gene matches: 4. CDR3 length: 14 amino acids. CDR3 sequence (DNA): TGTGCCAGCAGACTAGCGGGGGGCACTGAGACCCAGTACTTC. Residues: CASRLAGGTETQYF.

Turning to this clone: The junction and the germline gene differ at one end; a read error may be behind it. The V call is TRBV7-6, the J call TRBJ2-1; 7 bases line up with TRBD2. The germline gives CDR1 SGHVS, CDR2 FNYEAQ. The CDR3 is made up of 12 amino acids. The CDR3 bases are TGTGCCAGCAGCCCTCAGGAAGCGGGGCTGATCTTC. It translates to CASSPQEAGLIF.

This sequence joins TRBV28 and TRBJ1-1; D perhaps matches TRBD1 (5 bases). This CDR3 is built from 15 residues. Germline CDR1 reads MDHEN; CDR2 reads SYDVKM. Deletions cut 4 bases from V and 6 bases from J, with 18 bases between. CDR3 in amino acids: CASSSPTGTNAEAFF. The CDR3 nucleotides read TGTGCCAGCAGTTCCCCAACAGGAACGAATGCTGAAGCTTTCTTT. Variable domain in full (rest from reference TRBV28 and TRBJ1-1): DVKVTQSSRYLVKRTGEKVFLECVQDMDHENMFWYRQDPGLGLRLIYFSYDVKMKEKGDIPEGYSVSREKKERFSLILESASTNQTSMYLCASSSPTGTNAEAFFGQGTRLTVV.

V is TRBV19 and J is TRBJ1-2; D is possibly TRBD1 (6 bases). Trimming took 7 bases from V and 3 from J, leaving 18 bases between them. The V gene's germline CDR1 is LNHDA and CDR2 SQIVND (reference sequence). The length of the CDR3 is 15 residues. CDR3 loop: CASKPGTMEDYGYTF. CDR3 nucleotide sequence: TGTGCCAGTAAGCCCGGGACAATGGAGGACTATGGCTACACCTTC. Filled out from reference TRBV19 and TRBJ1-2, the complete variable domain reads DGGITQSPKYLFRKEGQNVTLSCEQNLNHDAMYWYRQDPGQGLRLIYYSQIVNDFQKGDIAEGYSVSREKKESFPLTVTSAQKNPTAFYLCASKPGTMEDYGYTFGSGTRLTVV.

The V call is TRBV4-1, the J call TRBJ2-3, with 10 bases that match TRBD2. CDR1 is MGHRA, CDR2 YSYEKL, per germline. The CDR3 loop spans 19 amino acids. V lost 0 bases, J lost 0 bases, and 9 bases stayed unmatched. The CDR3 spells CASSQEGASGGSSTDTQYF. The CDR3 coding sequence is TGCGCCAGCAGCCAAGAGGGCGCTAGCGGGGGCTCTAGCACAGATACGCAGTATTTT.

The gene calls are TRBV28 and TRBJ2-7; 8 positions agree with TRBD1. The V gene end was trimmed by 9 bases and the J gene end by 5 bases; junction bases not matched to a gene: 12. This CDR3 is 14 amino acids long. Germline V gives CDR1 MDHEN, CDR2 SYDVKM. In nucleotides, the CDR3 is TGTGCCAGTCTCGGTGGACAGGGCATGCACGAGCAGTACTTC. Translated, it gives CASLGGQGMHEQYF.

The V call is TRBV7-8, the J call TRBJ2-7; tentative D call: TRBD2 (5 bases). Germline values: CDR1 SGHVS, CDR2 FQNEAQ. This CDR3 has 11 amino acids. V was clipped by 5 bases and J by 7 bases, with 9 bases between them. The CDR3 nucleotides read TGTGCCAGCAGCCCTAGCTGGGAGCAGTACTTC. It is translated as CASSPSWEQYF.

A single count supports this clone. The chain couples TRBV19 to TRBJ2-3; perhaps TRBD2 as D (7 bases). The CDR3 loop spans 13 amino acids. Deletions cut 3 bases from V and 10 bases from J, with 14 bases between. Germline CDR1 reads LNHDA; CDR2 reads SQIVND (reference sequence). For the CDR3, the DNA is TGTGCCAGTAGTATGGCTGGGGGGGCTGCGCAGTATTTT. This encodes CASSMAGGAAQYF.

By sample fraction, this clone is medium-sized. This chain uses TRBV7-9 with TRBJ2-1, with D unclear. V was pared by 5 bases and J by 0 bases, with 11 bases between. This CDR3 comprises 15 residues. CDR1 and CDR2 from the germline V gene are SEHNR and FQNEAQ (reference sequence). CDR3 nucleotide sequence: TGTGCCAGCAGCCTCCATACGAGCTCCTACAATGAGCAGTTCTTC. Translated: CASSLHTSSYNEQFF. Together with reference TRBV7-9 and TRBJ2-1, the CDR3 gives the full variable domain: DTGVSQNPRHKITKRGQNVTFRCDPISEHNRLYWYRQTLGQGPEFLTYFQNEAQLEKSRLLSDRFSAERPKGSFSTLEIQRTEQGDSAMYLCASSLHTSSYNEQFFGPGTRLTVL.

J is TRBJ1-5 and V is TRBV19; 8 bases match TRBD1. The CDR3 runs 13 residues. Germline V gene lookup returns CDR1 LNHDA and CDR2 SQIVND (reference sequence). Trimming took 8 bases from V and 1 from J; bases not matched to a gene: 1. CDR3 region: CASGDRSNQPQHF. The DNA for the CDR3 is TGTGCCAGTGGGGACAGGAGCAATCAGCCCCAGCATTTT.

The CDR3 sequence: CASSPSGPYEQYF. CDR3 nucleotide sequence: TGTGCCAGCAGCCCATCTGGGCCCTACGAGCAGTACTTC. The rearrangement links TRBV14 to TRBJ2-7; D is ambiguous. Germline loops: CDR1 SGHDN, CDR2 FVKESK. Trimming stripped 4 bases from V and 2 bases from J, with 9 bases between. CDR3 length: 13 residues.

CDR3 sequence: CASSSRGAGWNTEAFF. DNA for the CDR3: TGCGCCAGCAGCTCCAGGGGGGCAGGGTGGAACACTGAAGCTTTCTTT. This chain connects TRBV4-1 to TRBJ1-1; 7 bases are a match to TRBD1. Unmatched junction bases numbered 10, after V lost 5 bases and J lost 1 base. Germline-derived CDR1 and CDR2 are MGHRA and YSYEKL. The CDR3 loop spans 16 amino acids.

This clone appeared a single time. V and J are TRBV20-1 and TRBJ1-2; D is ambiguous. The CDR3 contains 11 residues. The V end was cut by 3 bases, the J end by 4 bases, with 6 bases between. Germline V gene data show CDR1 as DFQATT and CDR2 as SNEGSKA (reference sequence). The CDR3 loop reads CSARESYGYTF. The CDR3 DNA reads TGCAGTGCTAGGGAGTCCTATGGCTACACCTTC.

The count of this clone is one. The chain has TRBV9 and TRBJ1-5, with D tentatively TRBD1 (5 bases). Germline loops: CDR1 SGDLS, CDR2 YYNGEE. The CDR3 sequence is 15 residues long. Trimming took 0 bases from V and 2 from J, leaving 9 bases between them. The CDR3 nucleotides are TGTGCCAGCAGCGTAGACGGGGGTGGCAATCAGCCCCAGCATTTT. Residues: CASSVDGGGNQPQHF.

The chain joins TRBV6-5 to TRBJ2-7; D may be TRBD1 (5 bases). With 2 bases removed from V and 5 bases from J, the gap between germline ends came to 13 bases. The length of the CDR3 is 14 residues. Germline V CDR1 and CDR2: MNHEY, SVGAGI. CDR3 sequence (DNA): TGTGCCAGCAGTTACGATCAGGGAATAAACGAGCAGTACTTC. Residues: CASSYDQGINEQYF.

The rearrangement uses TRBV15 and TRBJ1-1; TRBD1 is a possible D gene (6 bases). CDR1 is LNHNV and CDR2 is YYDKDF in the germline V gene (reference sequence). The CDR3 covers 15 residues. V dropped 3 bases and J dropped 6 bases, with 17 bases sitting between them. Here the CDR3 DNA reads TGTGCCACCAGCAGGGCGGGGGCCGCGGACCCTGAAGCTTTCTTT. This codes for CATSRAGAADPEAFF.

V is TRBV6-1 and J is TRBJ2-3, with 8 bases identical to TRBD2. Germline V gene lookup returns CDR1 MNHNS and CDR2 SASEGT. CDR3 length: 14 amino acids. V dropped 5 bases and J dropped 7; count of bases not matched to a gene: 8. CDR3 region: CASSTGGPRNTQYF. Here the CDR3 DNA reads TGTGCCAGCAGTACGGGGGGGCCGAGGAATACGCAGTATTTT.

The chain recombines TRBV7-9 with TRBJ1-1; D might be TRBD1 (6 bases). The CDR3 runs 14 residues. V lost 2 bases and J 0 bases, leaving 7 bases between the germline ends. Germline V lookup: CDR1 SEHNR, CDR2 FQNEAQ (reference sequence). CDR3 coding DNA: TGTGCCAGCAGCTTAACAGGGATGAACACTGAAGCTTTCTTT. This codes for CASSLTGMNTEAFF.

The chain joins TRBV30 to TRBJ1-2, with unresolved D. V was clipped by 3 bases and J by 6 bases, with 8 bases between them. Per the germline V gene, CDR1 is GTSNPN and CDR2 is SVGIG (reference sequence). The CDR3 is made up of 11 amino acids. The CDR3 loop is CAWRVRDGYTF. CDR3 sequence (DNA): TGTGCCTGGAGGGTCCGGGATGGCTACACCTTC.